Below are 4 T cell receptor beta chains sequenced from a single sample in a study of T cell changes during pregnancy in multiple sclerosis. Sequencing was performed with immunoSEQ multiplex PCR; in TCRdb, only in-frame clones are kept and a portion is missing. Altogether some 70,000 clones are present, around 92% being singletons, with the ten largest covering 2.5% to 3.5%. This material consisted of CD8+ T cells from peripheral blood mononuclear cells, taken in the third trimester of pregnancy. These receptors originate from a female donor in good health, enrolled as a control in a pregnancy study.

V usage is TRBV11-2 and J usage is TRBJ2-5; possibly TRBD1 for D (6 bases). The CDR3 covers 13 residues. V was pared by 8 bases and J by 4 bases, with 14 bases between. Germline values: CDR1 SGHAT, CDR2 FQNNGV. CDR3 sequence reads: CASRQGFTETQYF. The CDR3 DNA follows: TGTGCCAGCCGGCAGGGGTTTACAGAGACCCAGTACTTC.

The V call is TRBV7-8, the J call TRBJ2-1, with 9 bases that match TRBD2. Trimming at V came to 5 bases and at J to 4 bases, leaving 6 bases not matched to a gene. CDR3 length: 15 amino acids. Germline loops: CDR1 SGHVS, CDR2 FQNEAQ. CDR3 coding DNA: TGTGCCAGCAGCACTGTAAGCGGGGGGTACAATGAGCAGTTCTTC. Amino acid sequence: CASSTVSGGYNEQFF.

The rearrangement links TRBV19 to TRBJ1-5; D gene uncertain. Germline-derived CDR1 and CDR2 are LNHDA and SQIVND (reference sequence). This CDR3 contains 15 residues. V was trimmed by 2 bases and J by 0 bases, leaving 8 bases between them. Here the CDR3 reads CASSIQIFSNQPQHF. CDR3 sequence (DNA): TGTGCCAGTAGTATACAGATTTTTAGCAATCAGCCCCAGCATTTT.

The CDR3 reads CASSETGGNSPLHF. The CDR3 region has the DNA TGTGCCAGCAGCGAGACAGGGGGTAATTCACCCCTCCACTTT. The chain couples TRBV9 to TRBJ1-6; TRBD1 aligns across 9 bases. V shed 3 bases, J shed 6 bases, and the junction held 1 base outside the gene matches. The germline gives CDR1 SGDLS, CDR2 YYNGEE. The CDR3 spans 14 residues.